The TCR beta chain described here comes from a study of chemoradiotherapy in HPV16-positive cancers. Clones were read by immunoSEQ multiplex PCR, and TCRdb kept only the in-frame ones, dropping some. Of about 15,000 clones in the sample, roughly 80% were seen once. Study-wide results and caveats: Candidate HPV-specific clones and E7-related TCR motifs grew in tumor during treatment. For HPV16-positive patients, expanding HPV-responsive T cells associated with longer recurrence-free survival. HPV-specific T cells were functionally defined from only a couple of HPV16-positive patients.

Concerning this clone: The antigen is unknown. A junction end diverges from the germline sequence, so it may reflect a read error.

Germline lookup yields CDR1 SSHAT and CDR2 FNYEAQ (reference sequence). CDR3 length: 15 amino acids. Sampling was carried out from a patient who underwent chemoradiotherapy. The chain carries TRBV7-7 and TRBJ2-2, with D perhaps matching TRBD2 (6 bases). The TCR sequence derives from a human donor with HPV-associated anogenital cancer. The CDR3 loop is CASSASLGGTGELFF. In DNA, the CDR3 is TGTGCTAGCAGCGCTAGTTTGGGAGGCACCGGGGAGCTGTTTTTT. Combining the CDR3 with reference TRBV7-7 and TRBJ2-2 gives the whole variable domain GAGVSQSPRYKVTKRGQDVTLRCDPISSHATLYWYQQALGQGPEFLTYFNYEAQPDKSGLPSDRFSAERPEGSISTLTIQRTEQRDSAMYRCASSASLGGTGELFFGEGSRLTVL.